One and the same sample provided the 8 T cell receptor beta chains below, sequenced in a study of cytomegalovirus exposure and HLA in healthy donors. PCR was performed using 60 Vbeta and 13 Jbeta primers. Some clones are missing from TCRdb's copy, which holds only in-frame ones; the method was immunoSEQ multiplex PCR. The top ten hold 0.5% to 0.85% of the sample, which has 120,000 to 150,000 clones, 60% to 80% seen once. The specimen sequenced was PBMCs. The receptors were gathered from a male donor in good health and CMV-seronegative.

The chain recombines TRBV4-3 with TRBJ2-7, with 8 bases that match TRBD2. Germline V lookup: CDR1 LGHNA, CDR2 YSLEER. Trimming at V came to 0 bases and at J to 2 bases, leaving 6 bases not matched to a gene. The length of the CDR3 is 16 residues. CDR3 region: CASSQEGVAGPYEQYF. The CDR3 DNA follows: TGCGCCAGCAGCCAAGAAGGGGTAGCGGGGCCCTACGAGCAGTACTTC.

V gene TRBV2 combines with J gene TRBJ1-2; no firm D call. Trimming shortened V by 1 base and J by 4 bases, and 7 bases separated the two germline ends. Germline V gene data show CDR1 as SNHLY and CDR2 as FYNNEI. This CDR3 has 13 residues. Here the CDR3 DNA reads TGTGCCAGCAGTGAAGAGACTCGCTATGGCTACACCTTC. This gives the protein CASSEETRYGYTF.

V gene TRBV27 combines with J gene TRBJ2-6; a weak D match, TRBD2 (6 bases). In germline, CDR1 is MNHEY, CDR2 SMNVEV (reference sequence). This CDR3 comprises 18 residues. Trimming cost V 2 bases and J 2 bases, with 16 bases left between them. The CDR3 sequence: CASSLLSPGGAGANVLTF. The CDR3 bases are TGTGCCAGCAGTTTACTGTCGCCCGGCGGGGCTGGGGCCAACGTCCTGACTTTC.

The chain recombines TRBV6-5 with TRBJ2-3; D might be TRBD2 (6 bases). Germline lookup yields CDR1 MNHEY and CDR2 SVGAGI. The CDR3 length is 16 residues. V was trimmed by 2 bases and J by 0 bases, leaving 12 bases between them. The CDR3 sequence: CASSYGASGSTDTQYF. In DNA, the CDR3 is TGTGCCAGCAGTTACGGAGCGAGCGGGAGCACAGATACGCAGTATTTT.

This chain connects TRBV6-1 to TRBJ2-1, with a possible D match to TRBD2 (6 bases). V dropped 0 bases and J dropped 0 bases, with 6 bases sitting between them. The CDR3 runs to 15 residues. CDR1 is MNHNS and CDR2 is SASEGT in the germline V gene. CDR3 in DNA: TGTGCCAGCAGTGAAGCGGGGGGCTCCTACAATGAGCAGTTCTTC. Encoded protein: CASSEAGGSYNEQFF.

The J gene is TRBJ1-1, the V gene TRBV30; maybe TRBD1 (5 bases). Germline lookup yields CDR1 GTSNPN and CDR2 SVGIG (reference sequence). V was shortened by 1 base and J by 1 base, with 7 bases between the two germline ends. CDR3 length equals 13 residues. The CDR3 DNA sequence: TGTGCCTGGAGTGGGGGCAGGAACACTGAAGCTTTCTTT. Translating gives CAWSGGRNTEAFF.

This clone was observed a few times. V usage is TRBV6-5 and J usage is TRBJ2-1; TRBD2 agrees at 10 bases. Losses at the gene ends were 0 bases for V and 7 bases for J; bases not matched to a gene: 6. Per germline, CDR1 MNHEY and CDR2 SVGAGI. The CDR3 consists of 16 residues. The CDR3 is CASSYSTAGGRNEQFF. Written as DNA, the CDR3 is TGTGCCAGCAGTTACTCGACAGCGGGAGGGCGTAATGAGCAGTTCTTC.

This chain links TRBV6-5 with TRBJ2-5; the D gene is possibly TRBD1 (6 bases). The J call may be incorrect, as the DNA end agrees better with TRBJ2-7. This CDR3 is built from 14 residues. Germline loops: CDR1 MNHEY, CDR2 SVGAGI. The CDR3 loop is CASSYGGHSYEQYF. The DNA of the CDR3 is TGTGCCAGCAGTTATGGGGGCCACTCCTACGAGCAGTACTTC.